This T cell receptor beta chain was obtained from a study of siplizumab effects on memory and regulatory T cells. Findings and limits, study-wide: Researchers could map only a minor fraction of alloreactive clones to unstimulated subsets. Only a minority of proliferating CD4+ or CD8+ clones had an assignable naive or memory phenotype, with roughly 75-97% lacking one.

For this clone: Its antigen is currently unknown.

Trimming removed 1 base at V and 6 bases at J, with 7 bases between. Germline-derived CDR1 and CDR2 are SGHRS and YFSETQ. The length of the CDR3 is 13 residues. Using immunoSEQ multiplex PCR, the repertoire was profiled, and TCRdb retains in-frame clones only, with some absent. The sample lists 100,000 or so clones; about 95% were seen once. This TCR came from a human donor in good health. The sequenced sample was non-Treg CD4+ T cells sorted from blood. The J gene is TRBJ2-2, the V gene TRBV5-1, with a weak D call TRBD2 (6 bases). The DNA of the CDR3 is TGCGCCAGCAGCTTGACGGGGGCCGGGGAGCTGTTTTTT. It specifies CASSLTGAGELFF.